A selection of T cell receptor beta chains follows, all from one sample in a study of CD8 T cells in ankylosing spondylitis. One entry per CDR3 protein results from TCRdb running MiXCR on the 5' RACE reads. The repertoire holds some 30,000 distinct CDR3 sequences, with approximately 7.1% as singletons. The sequenced sample was blood, either unsorted or a sorted T cell fraction (not recorded which). These receptors were taken from a male donor with ankylosing spondylitis or in good health (not recorded which). The CDR3 runs from the conserved cysteine through the conserved F or W. Fields, in order: CDR3 DNA, CDR3 protein, V gene, clone size, J gene, D gene. The D gene is left open where the match is weak. Size is stated for part of the rows, as once, few or many counts, or as a class when the clone is expanded.

CDR3nt: TGTGCCTGGAGCGAAAGGGTTTGGGATTCACCCCTCCACTTT
CDR3aa: CAWSERVWDSPLHF
v_gene: TRBV30
abundance: -
j_gene: TRBJ1-6
d_gene: -

CDR3nt: TGTGCCAGCAATCCAACTAGCGGGAGTTCCGGGGAGCTGTTTTTT
CDR3aa: CASNPTSGSSGELFF
v_gene: TRBV11-2
abundance: many
j_gene: TRBJ2-2
d_gene: TRBD2

CDR3nt: TGTGCCAGCAGTTTTATGGATACGCAGTATTTT
CDR3aa: CASSFMDTQYF
v_gene: TRBV27
abundance: many
j_gene: TRBJ2-3
d_gene: -

CDR3nt: TGCAGTGCCATCGGGGGAGTGAATAACGGGGAGCTGTTTTTT
CDR3aa: CSAIGGVNNGELFF
v_gene: TRBV20-1
abundance: many
j_gene: TRBJ2-2
d_gene: -

CDR3nt: TGCGCCAGCAGCTTGGATTGGGGGCCATACTACGAGCAGTACTTC
CDR3aa: CASSLDWGPYYEQYF
v_gene: TRBV5-1
abundance: medium-sized
j_gene: TRBJ2-7
d_gene: -

CDR3nt: TGTGCCAGCAGTGATGGCCTTCCCCCCTACGAGCAGTACTTC
CDR3aa: CASSDGLPPYEQYF
v_gene: TRBV25-1
abundance: many
j_gene: TRBJ2-7
d_gene: -

CDR3nt: TGTGCCAGCAGCTTAGTGGAGACCCAGTACTTC
CDR3aa: CASSLVETQYF
v_gene: TRBV11-2
abundance: -
j_gene: TRBJ2-5
d_gene: -

CDR3nt: TGTGCCAGCAGCCCCGGGACCCCCTACGAGCAGTACTTC
CDR3aa: CASSPGTPYEQYF
v_gene: TRBV14
abundance: many
j_gene: TRBJ2-7
d_gene: -

CDR3nt: TGTGCCAGCAGCCCCCTCGGGGGCGGGAGGGTCGATGAGCAGTTCTTC
CDR3aa: CASSPLGGGRVDEQFF
v_gene: TRBV13
abundance: medium-sized
j_gene: TRBJ2-1
d_gene: TRBD2

CDR3nt: TGTGCCAGCAGCGAACCGAACACTGAAGCTTTCTTT
CDR3aa: CASSEPNTEAFF
v_gene: TRBV3-1
abundance: many
j_gene: TRBJ1-1
d_gene: -

CDR3nt: TGTGCCACCAGCAGAGGACTAGCGGATACGAATGAGCAGTTCTTC
CDR3aa: CATSRGLADTNEQFF
v_gene: TRBV15
abundance: many
j_gene: TRBJ2-1
d_gene: TRBD2

CDR3nt: TGCAGTGGGAGCCAGGCTAGCGGGATGACAGATACGCAGTATTTT
CDR3aa: CSGSQASGMTDTQYF
v_gene: TRBV20-1
abundance: -
j_gene: TRBJ2-3
d_gene: TRBD2

CDR3nt: TGTGCCAGCAGCTTGTTTCAGGACGCCTCCTACGAGCAGTACTTC
CDR3aa: CASSLFQDASYEQYF
v_gene: TRBV5-5
abundance: many
j_gene: TRBJ2-7
d_gene: -

CDR3nt: TGTGCCAGCAGTTTTAACAGGGAGAGTTCTGGCGAGCAGTACTTC
CDR3aa: CASSFNRESSGEQYF
v_gene: TRBV28
abundance: -
j_gene: TRBJ2-7
d_gene: -

CDR3nt: TGTGCCAGCACGTATGGGGCCCGCTCACCCCTCCACTTT
CDR3aa: CASTYGARSPLHF
v_gene: TRBV2
abundance: many
j_gene: TRBJ1-6
d_gene: -

CDR3nt: TGTGCCAGCAGCGTCACTAGCGGACGGACAGATACGCAGTATTTT
CDR3aa: CASSVTSGRTDTQYF
v_gene: TRBV7-2
abundance: -
j_gene: TRBJ2-3
d_gene: TRBD2

CDR3nt: TGTGCCAGCAAGGGCGGGGCAAGCTCCTACGAGCAGTACTTC
CDR3aa: CASKGGASSYEQYF
v_gene: TRBV2
abundance: many
j_gene: TRBJ2-7
d_gene: -

CDR3nt: TGTGCCAGCAGCCAATTTTTTCCAGGGGAGACCCAGTACTTC
CDR3aa: CASSQFFPGETQYF
v_gene: TRBV3-1
abundance: many
j_gene: TRBJ2-5
d_gene: -

CDR3nt: TGTGCCAGCAGCTTAGGGGTGCAAGAGACCCAGTACTTC
CDR3aa: CASSLGVQETQYF
v_gene: TRBV7-3
abundance: many
j_gene: TRBJ2-5
d_gene: -

CDR3nt: TGCAGTGCTAGATTGAGCGGGAGGGGGCTCGGAACAGATACGCAGTATTTT
CDR3aa: CSARLSGRGLGTDTQYF
v_gene: TRBV20-1
abundance: few
j_gene: TRBJ2-3
d_gene: TRBD2

CDR3nt: TGTGCCAGCAGTTCCGCCCCCGGGACAGCCTTCCTAGCCAAAAACATTCAGTACTTC
CDR3aa: CASSSAPGTAFLAKNIQYF
v_gene: TRBV28
abundance: many
j_gene: TRBJ2-4
d_gene: TRBD1

CDR3nt: TGTGCCACCAGCAGAGTTTTTAGCGTAACCTACAATGAGCAGTTCTTC
CDR3aa: CATSRVFSVTYNEQFF
v_gene: TRBV15
abundance: -
j_gene: TRBJ2-1
d_gene: -

CDR3nt: TGTGCCAGCAGAGCGGGAGTGGATGCAGATACGCAGTATTTT
CDR3aa: CASRAGVDADTQYF
v_gene: TRBV7-9
abundance: few
j_gene: TRBJ2-3
d_gene: TRBD2

CDR3nt: TGTGCCAGCAGCTTGAGGCTAGGCACCGGGGAGCTGTTTTTT
CDR3aa: CASSLRLGTGELFF
v_gene: TRBV7-2
abundance: many
j_gene: TRBJ2-2
d_gene: -

CDR3nt: TGTGCCTGCAGTCAATCCGGGACTAGCGGTAGAAGCACAGGTACGCAGTATTTT
CDR3aa: CACSQSGTSGRSTGTQYF
v_gene: TRBV12-3/TRBV12-4
abundance: -
j_gene: TRBJ2-3
d_gene: TRBD2

CDR3nt: TGTGCCAGCAGTTACTCAAGGGCGGATTTCGAGCAGTACTTC
CDR3aa: CASSYSRADFEQYF
v_gene: TRBV6-5
abundance: -
j_gene: TRBJ2-7
d_gene: -

CDR3nt: TGTGCCACCAGCCAACGGACAGGGAGCGGCTACACCTTC
CDR3aa: CATSQRTGSGYTF
v_gene: TRBV15
abundance: many
j_gene: TRBJ1-2
d_gene: TRBD1

CDR3nt: TGTGCCAGCCAAGGCCTAGCGACCACAGATACGCAGTATTTT
CDR3aa: CASQGLATTDTQYF
v_gene: TRBV2
abundance: many
j_gene: TRBJ2-3
d_gene: -

CDR3nt: TGTGCCAGCAGCGCTGTCGACGCCGGGGTATACAATGAGCAGTTCTTC
CDR3aa: CASSAVDAGVYNEQFF
v_gene: TRBV9
abundance: many
j_gene: TRBJ2-1
d_gene: -